The sequence of this T cell receptor (beta chain) was determined in a study of blood T cell repertoires in COVID-19 (dated by TCRdb to about 2020). As for the study more broadly: Samples from collaborators originated in the United States, Italy and Spain and spanned both the acute and convalescent phases of COVID-19. The prospective study material was composed of cDNA or gDNA derived from T cells, B-cell-depleted T cells, or PBMCs. Subjects who had been exposed to COVID-19, were actively infected with it, or had recovered from it provided the deeply sampled blood TCRbeta repertoires that made up the dataset. The repertoires were released in a freely available public database meant as a resource for research on the immune response to SARS-CoV-2. Samples came from the ongoing ImmuneRACE study (first 160 participants) plus 1,254 subjects from 6 global collaborators. Nearly every sample came with metadata listing a de-identified subject ID, COVID-19 status, age in years and sex. HLA class I and class II types, where available, came from metadata supplied by the sample provider rather than from assay-based typing.

Broader findings and caveats from the paper: Clinical and demographic metadata were provided uncurated, with the amount varying by source and participant.

The CDR3 runs 12 residues from the cysteine to the phenylalanine. CDR3 DNA is the only sequence kept; it has 36 bases, read in frame from the first base. Relative to germline, V is 4 bases shorter and J is 7 bases shorter, with 11 bases between their ends. CDR1 SGDLS and CDR2 YYNGEE are derived from the germline V gene. The immunoSEQ Assay, a bias-controlled multiplex PCR, was used to amplify TCRbeta CDR3 regions from genomic DNA. The original pipeline was this. Within the assay, amplification of reference gene primers was used to estimate how many nucleated cells each sample contained. To quantify the absolute abundance of each unique TCRbeta CDR3 rearrangement, sequence reads were collapsed and filtered. For each sample, productive Simpson clonality was calculated as the square root of Simpson's diversity index over productive rearrangements. This is the immuneACCESS table as TCRdb keeps it, with only in-frame sequences that have V and J called. A part of the clones is gone; compared with another copy, unresolved V genes explain less than half, and the rest is unexplained. V and J calls and clone size are copied from that table; D and trimming were computed from the DNA. The sample yields about 150,000 clones; roughly 84% were counted once. The ten largest clonotypes hold around 0.63% of the sample.

One collaborating source in Seattle enrolled patients while the patients were actively infected and followed the patients over time throughout the course of disease. Whole blood was collected in K2EDTA tubes by collaborating institutions according to the institutions' own protocols. Collaborator samples were shipped for TCRbeta analysis as frozen whole blood, isolated PBMCs, or DNA extracted from either sample type. Worth noting for this clone: Which antigen it targets is not known. Base quality data are lacking; no much larger clone is found one base away.

The chain links TRBV9 with TRBJ1-2; tentative D gene TRBD1, with 5 bases matching. The sample consisted of peripheral blood. This receptor was taken from a man in his sixties with COVID-19, enrolled during active disease. For the CDR3, the sequence is CASSLTAGGYTF. The bases read TGTGCCAGCAGCTTGACAGCGGGTGGCTACACCTTC. Supplemented by the reference TRBV9 and TRBJ1-2 proteins around the CDR3, the complete variable domain is DSGVTQTPKHLITATGQRVTLRCSPRSGDLSVYWYQQSLDQGLQFLIQYYNGEERAKGNILERFSAQQFPDLHSELNLSSLELGDSALYFCASSLTAGGYTFGSGTRLTVV.